This TCR beta chain emerged from a study of PD-L1 blockade in urothelial cancer. As for the study in general: When blood samples were assessed, the median T cell count was around 150,000. Study-wide findings and caveats: A below-median TCR clonality in blood before treatment predicted better survival.

TCRdb's table, derived via immunoSEQ multiplex PCR, lists solely in-frame clones and lacks some. The sample has 50,000 or so clones, about 86% seen once. Sample time point: pretreatment peripheral blood. In regard to this clone: Antigen: not known.

CDR1 and CDR2 (germline): SQVTM, ANQGSEA. The V and J ends lost 5 bases and 4 bases respectively, with 23 bases between them. The CDR3 covers 16 residues. The sample here was PBMCs, taken around atezolizumab (anti-PD-L1) treatment. This TCR was sampled from a man aged 60 to 75 with urothelial cancer. The chain couples TRBV29-1 to TRBJ1-1; tentative D call: TRBD1 (5 bases). The CDR3 is CSVSFPRGVRGTEAFF. The CDR3 region has the DNA TGCAGCGTTTCTTTCCCCCGCGGGGTTAGGGGCACTGAAGCTTTCTTT. The variable domain in full, with the rest retrieved from reference TRBV29-1 and TRBJ1-1, is SAVISQKPSRDICQRGTSLTIQCQVDSQVTMMFWYRQQPGQSLTLIATANQGSEATYESGFVIDKFPISRPNLTFSTLTVSNMSPEDSSIYLCSVSFPRGVRGTEAFFGQGTRLTVV.